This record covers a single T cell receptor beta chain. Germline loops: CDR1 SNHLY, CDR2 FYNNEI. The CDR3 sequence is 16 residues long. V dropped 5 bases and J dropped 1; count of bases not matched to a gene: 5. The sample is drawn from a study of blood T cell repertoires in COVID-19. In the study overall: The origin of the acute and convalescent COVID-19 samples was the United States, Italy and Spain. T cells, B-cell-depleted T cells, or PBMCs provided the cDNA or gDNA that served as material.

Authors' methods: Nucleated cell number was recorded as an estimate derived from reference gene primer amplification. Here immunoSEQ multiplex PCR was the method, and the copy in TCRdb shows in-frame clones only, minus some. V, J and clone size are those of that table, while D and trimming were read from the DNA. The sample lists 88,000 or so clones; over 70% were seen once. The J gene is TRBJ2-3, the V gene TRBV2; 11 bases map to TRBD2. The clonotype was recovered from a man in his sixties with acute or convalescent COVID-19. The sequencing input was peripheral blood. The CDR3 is CASSLELAGGTDTQYF. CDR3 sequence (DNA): TGTGCCAGCAGTCTCGAACTAGCGGGGGGCACAGATACGCAGTATTTT.